The 11 T cell receptor beta chains below were found in one sample sequenced in a study of cytomegalovirus exposure and HLA in healthy donors. 13 Jbeta primers and 60 Vbeta primers were used for the PCR. TCRdb's table, derived via immunoSEQ multiplex PCR, lists solely in-frame clones and lacks some. The data show 150,000 to 250,000 clones, 82% seen once. Sequenced material: PBMCs. The source is a woman aged 45-65 years in good health and CMV-seropositive.

This clone came up a few times. The gene calls are TRBV11-2 and TRBJ1-1, with a possible D match to TRBD1 (5 bases). The germline V gene encodes CDR1 SGHAT and CDR2 FQNNGV. Trimming shortened V by 5 bases and J by 4 bases, and 14 bases separated the two germline ends. The CDR3 loop spans 14 amino acids. The CDR3: CASSLSRQSTEAFF. The CDR3 DNA reads TGTGCCAGCAGCCTTTCCCGACAGAGCACTGAAGCTTTCTTT.

V gene TRBV4-3 combines with J gene TRBJ1-3; tentative D call: TRBD1 (5 bases). This CDR3 contains 14 residues. Germline loops: CDR1 LGHNA, CDR2 YSLEER. V lost 8 bases and J 0 bases, leaving 11 bases between the germline ends. CDR3 protein: CASSPGHSGNTIYF. In DNA, the CDR3 is TGCGCCAGCTCTCCTGGACACTCTGGAAACACCATATATTTT.

V and J are TRBV29-1 and TRBJ2-3, with 7 bases fitting TRBD1. The CDR3 loop spans 15 amino acids. Trimming removed 0 bases from V and 4 bases from J; junction bases left unmatched: 7. Germline V lookup: CDR1 SQVTM, CDR2 ANQGSEA. CDR3 DNA: TGCAGCGTTGAAGATAACAGGGGCGGCTCAGATACGCAGTATTTT. This translates into CSVEDNRGGSDTQYF.

This clone was seen a single time. The chain joins TRBV7-9 to TRBJ2-7, with TRBD2 matching 15 bases. V lost 5 bases to trimming and J lost 7 bases; unmatched junction nucleotides: 6. CDR3 length: 15 amino acids. The germline CDR1 and CDR2 sequences are SEHNR and FQNEAQ (reference sequence). CDR3 amino acids: CASSPGLAGGPEQYF. The CDR3 nucleotides are TGTGCCAGCAGCCCCGGACTAGCGGGGGGGCCAGAGCAGTACTTC. Filled out from reference TRBV7-9 and TRBJ2-7, the complete variable domain reads DTGVSQNPRHKITKRGQNVTFRCDPISEHNRLYWYRQTLGQGPEFLTYFQNEAQLEKSRLLSDRFSAERPKGSFSTLEIQRTEQGDSAMYLCASSPGLAGGPEQYFGPGTRLTVT.

The chain carries TRBV10-3 and TRBJ2-5; D may be TRBD2 (6 bases). Germline loops: CDR1 ENHRY, CDR2 SYGVKD. The V gene lost 6 bases and the J gene lost 3 bases, with 14 bases spanning the gap. CDR3 length: 14 residues. CDR3 sequence: CAIRRGLQEETQYF. Here the CDR3 DNA reads TGTGCCATCAGAAGAGGACTACAAGAAGAGACCCAGTACTTC.

J is TRBJ1-4 and V is TRBV28, with 8 nucleotides matching TRBD1. Trimming took 5 bases from V and 8 from J; bases not matched to a gene: 4. The CDR3 length is 13 residues. Germline V gene data show CDR1 as MDHEN and CDR2 as SYDVKM. CDR3 sequence: CASSKRQGEKLFF. CDR3 bases: TGTGCCAGCAGTAAAAGACAGGGGGAAAAACTGTTTTTT.

The gene calls are TRBV19 and TRBJ2-7; TRBD1 matches at 8 bases. Germline V gives CDR1 LNHDA, CDR2 SQIVND (reference sequence). V trimming: 4 bases; J trimming: 4 bases; junction bases outside the gene matches: 3. The CDR3 has 13 residues. DNA of the CDR3: TGTGCCAGTAGTAGGGACAGGCTATACGAGCAGTACTTC. Protein product: CASSRDRLYEQYF.

This clone was detected a few times. J is TRBJ1-1 and V is TRBV28; the match to TRBD1 covers 10 bases. The trim removed 6 bases at V and 4 bases at J, leaving 5 bases unmatched. The CDR3 is 14 residues long. Germline V gene lookup returns CDR1 MDHEN and CDR2 SYDVKM. This CDR3 is CASSLTGGGTEAFF. The CDR3 DNA reads TGTGCCAGCAGCTTGACAGGGGGCGGCACTGAAGCTTTCTTT.

The chain is built from TRBV20-1 and TRBJ1-4; D remains ambiguous. This CDR3 comprises 11 residues. The V end was cut by 6 bases, the J end by 5 bases, with 7 bases between. The germline V gene has CDR1 DFQATT and CDR2 SNEGSKA (reference sequence). CDR3 in DNA: TGCAGTGCAACAGAGAATGAAAAACTGTTTTTT. It yields the protein CSATENEKLFF.

This sequence joins TRBV7-2 and TRBJ2-7; 9 nucleotides match TRBD2. With V trimmed by 1 base and J by 6 bases, 7 bases remained unmatched. CDR1 and CDR2 (germline): SGHTA, FQGNSA. The CDR3 extends over 15 amino acids. CDR3: CASSLVGGGAIEQYF. CDR3 DNA: TGTGCCAGCAGCTTAGTGGGCGGGGGGGCGATCGAGCAGTACTTC.

The chain carries TRBV2 and TRBJ1-2; 9 bases match TRBD1. Trimming removed 3 bases from V and 4 bases from J; junction bases left unmatched: 3. Germline CDR1 SNHLY, CDR2 FYNNEI. The CDR3 runs to 14 residues. The CDR3 DNA sequence: TGTGCCAGCAGTGATACAGGGGGCATCTATGGCTACACCTTC. Translating gives CASSDTGGIYGYTF.